The present T cell receptor (beta chain) was sequenced within a study of cytomegalovirus exposure and HLA in healthy donors. Study-level background: In an early release, HLA-typed donors contributed approximately 80 million unique TCR sequences. Study-level points and caveats: In a later analysis, a missense DCLRE1C variant was linked to TCR beta V- and J-gene trimming.

The PCR was carried out with 60 Vbeta primers and 13 Jbeta primers. TCRdb's table, derived via immunoSEQ multiplex PCR, lists solely in-frame clones and lacks some. Here the sample spans about 140,000 clones, about four fifths being singletons. Though nominally healthy at sampling, donors likely had unrecorded immune exposures. In regard to this clone: The target antigen is unknown.

Germline assignment: CDR1 SNHLY and CDR2 FYNNEI. The CDR3 covers 16 residues. V gave up 1 base and J gave up 4 bases, with 16 bases separating them. What was sequenced was PBMCs. The chain employs TRBV2 and TRBJ2-5, with a tentative D call TRBD2 (6 bases). The receptor was isolated from a female donor in good health and CMV-seronegative. The CDR3 region has the DNA TGTGCCAGCAGTGAAGAAGGGACCCTGGGAGGAGAGACCCAGTACTTC. Residues: CASSEEGTLGGETQYF.